Sequencing of this T cell receptor beta chain was carried out in a study of blood T cell repertoires in COVID-19. In this sample, this clone turned up once. Using immunoSEQ multiplex PCR, the repertoire was profiled, and TCRdb retains in-frame clones only, with some absent. Among 210,000 or so clones listed, around 81% were seen once. This CDR3 spans 14 amino acids. Trimming removed 3 bases at V and 1 base at J, with 7 bases between. The germline V gene has CDR1 KGHSH and CDR2 LQKENI. This TCR derives from a young man with acute COVID-19. Sequencing was carried out using PBMCs or T cells enriched from blood (not recorded which). J is TRBJ1-5 and V is TRBV18, with D hard to call. In nucleotides, the CDR3 is TGTGCCAGCTCACCCGGGGAGAGCAATCAGCCCCAGCATTTT. Its protein product is CASSPGESNQPQHF.